Given below is one T cell receptor beta chain in context. The entry originates in a study of blood T cell repertoires in COVID-19. Study context: Sites in the United States, Italy and Spain provided acute and convalescent COVID-19 samples. Sources were T cells, B-cell-depleted T cells, or PBMCs; the material itself was cDNA or gDNA.

In the study's own analysis: Counts of nucleated cells, estimated from reference gene primer amplification, were obtained. Produced via immunoSEQ multiplex PCR; TCRdb's table is partial and in-frame only. V and J calls and clone size are given by that table; D and trimming were obtained from the DNA. The sample includes about 130,000 clones, approximately 84% seen only once; the top ten take around 13%. V lost 5 bases and J lost 2; bases outside the gene matches: 11. This CDR3 contains 16 residues. The germline V gene encodes CDR1 SNHLY and CDR2 FYNNEI. This TCR came from a woman younger than 45 who had recovered from COVID-19. J is TRBJ1-1 and V is TRBV2; 7 nucleotides line up with TRBD1. The source material was peripheral blood. The CDR3 sequence: CASSLGQAGANTEAFF. The DNA for the CDR3 is TGTGCCAGCAGTCTTGGACAGGCCGGGGCAAACACTGAAGCTTTCTTT.